This T cell receptor (beta chain) was identified during a study of a mutant IDH1 vaccine in newly diagnosed glioma. Study summary: It was radiotherapy, temozolomide, or both that patients received previously, with most receiving both. Study-level points and caveats: Seemingly, pseudoprogression had no relation to changes in the top peripheral T cell clonotypes.

Measured with immunoSEQ multiplex PCR; TCRdb has only the in-frame clones, and not every one. Among some 35,000 clones listed, approximately 80% were seen once. Time point defined: week 5, during vaccination. What each vaccine dose contained was 300 ug of mutant IDH1 20-mer peptide, accompanied by topical imiquimod. Per the germline V gene, CDR1 is MNHNY and CDR2 is SVGAGI (reference sequence). With 7 bases removed from V and 1 base from J, the gap between germline ends came to 13 bases. CDR3 size: 14 residues. A word on this clone: Its target is unknown.

This sample comprised PBMCs, obtained from a glioma patient whose treatment included an IDH1 peptide vaccine. The clonotype comes from a man aged 50-59 years with glioma. This sequence joins TRBV6-6 and TRBJ2-5; D is tentatively TRBD1 or TRBD2 (5 bases each). Here the CDR3 reads CASISPGTQETQYF. The CDR3 DNA reads TGTGCCAGCATCTCGCCGGGGACCCAAGAGACCCAGTACTTC.